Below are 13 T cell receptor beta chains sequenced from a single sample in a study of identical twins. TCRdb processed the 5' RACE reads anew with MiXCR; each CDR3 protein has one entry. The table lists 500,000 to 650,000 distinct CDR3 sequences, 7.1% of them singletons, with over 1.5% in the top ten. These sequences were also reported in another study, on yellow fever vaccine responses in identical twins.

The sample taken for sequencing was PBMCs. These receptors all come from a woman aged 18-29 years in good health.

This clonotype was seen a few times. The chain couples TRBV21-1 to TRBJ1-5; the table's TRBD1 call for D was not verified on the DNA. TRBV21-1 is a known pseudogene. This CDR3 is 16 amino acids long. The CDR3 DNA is TGTGCCAGCACCCTTGGATTGACAGGGCCGGATCAGCCCCAGCATTTT. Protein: CASTLGLTGPDQPQHF.

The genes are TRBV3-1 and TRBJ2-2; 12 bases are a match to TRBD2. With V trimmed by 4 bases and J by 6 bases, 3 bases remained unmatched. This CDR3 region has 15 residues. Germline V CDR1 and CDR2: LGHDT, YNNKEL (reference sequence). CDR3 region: CASSRLAGVAGELFF. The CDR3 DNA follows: TGTGCCAGCAGCCGACTAGCGGGAGTTGCCGGGGAGCTGTTTTTT.

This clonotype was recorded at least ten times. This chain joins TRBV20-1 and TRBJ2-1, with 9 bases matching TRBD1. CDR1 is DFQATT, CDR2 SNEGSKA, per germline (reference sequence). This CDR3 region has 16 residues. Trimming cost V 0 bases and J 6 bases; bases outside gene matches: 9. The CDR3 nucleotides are TGCAGTGCTAGAGATACGGGGACAGGGTATGGCAATGAGCAGTTCTTC. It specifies CSARDTGTGYGNEQFF.

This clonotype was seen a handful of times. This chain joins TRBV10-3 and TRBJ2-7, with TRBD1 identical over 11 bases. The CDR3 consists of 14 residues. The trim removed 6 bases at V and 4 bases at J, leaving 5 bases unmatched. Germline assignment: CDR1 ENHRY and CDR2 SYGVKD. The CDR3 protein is CAISTGQGAYEQYF. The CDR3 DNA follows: TGTGCCATCAGCACTGGACAGGGGGCTTACGAGCAGTACTTC.

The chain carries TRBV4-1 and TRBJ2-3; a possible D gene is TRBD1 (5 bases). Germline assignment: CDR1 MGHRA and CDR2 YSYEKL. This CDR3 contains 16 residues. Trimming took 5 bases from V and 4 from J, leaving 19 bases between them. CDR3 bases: TGCGCCAGCAGCTCCCTCGGACACCCGTTTCCAGATACGCAGTATTTT. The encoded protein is CASSSLGHPFPDTQYF.

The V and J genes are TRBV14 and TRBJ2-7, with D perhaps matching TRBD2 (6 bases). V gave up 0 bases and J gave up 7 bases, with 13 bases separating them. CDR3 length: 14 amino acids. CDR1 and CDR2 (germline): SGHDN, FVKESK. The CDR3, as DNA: TGTGCCAGCAGCCAAGATTCCTGGAGGGAGGAGCAGTACTTC. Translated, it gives CASSQDSWREEQYF.

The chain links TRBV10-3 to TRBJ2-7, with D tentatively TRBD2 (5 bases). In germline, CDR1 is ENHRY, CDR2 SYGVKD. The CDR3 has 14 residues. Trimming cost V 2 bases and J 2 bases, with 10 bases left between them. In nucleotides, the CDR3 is TGTGCCATCAGTGAGGCCGGGAAAACCTACGAGCAGTACGTC. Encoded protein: CAISEAGKTYEQYV.

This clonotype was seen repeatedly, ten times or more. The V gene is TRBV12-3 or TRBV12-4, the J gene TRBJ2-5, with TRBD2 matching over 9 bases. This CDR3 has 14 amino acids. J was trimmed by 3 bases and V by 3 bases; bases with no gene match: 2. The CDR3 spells CASSFVAGEETQYF. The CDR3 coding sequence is TGTGCCAGCAGTTTTGTAGCGGGGGAAGAGACCCAGTACTTC.

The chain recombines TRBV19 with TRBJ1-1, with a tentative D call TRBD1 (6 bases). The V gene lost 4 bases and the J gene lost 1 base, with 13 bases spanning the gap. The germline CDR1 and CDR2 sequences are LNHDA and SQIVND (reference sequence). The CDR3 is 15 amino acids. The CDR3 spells CASSRGGRPNTEAFF. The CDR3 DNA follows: TGTGCCAGTAGTAGAGGGGGGCGGCCGAACACTGAAGCTTTCTTT.

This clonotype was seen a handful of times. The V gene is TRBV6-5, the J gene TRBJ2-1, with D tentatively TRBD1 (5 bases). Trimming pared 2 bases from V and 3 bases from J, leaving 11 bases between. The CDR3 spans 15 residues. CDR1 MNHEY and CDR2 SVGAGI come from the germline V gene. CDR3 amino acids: CASSYVTANYNEQFF. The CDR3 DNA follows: TGTGCCAGCAGTTACGTGACAGCGAACTACAATGAGCAGTTCTTC.

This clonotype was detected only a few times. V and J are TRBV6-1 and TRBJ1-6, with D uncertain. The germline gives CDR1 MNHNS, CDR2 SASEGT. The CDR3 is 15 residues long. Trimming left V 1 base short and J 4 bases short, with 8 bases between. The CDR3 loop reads CASSEEGLYNSPLHF. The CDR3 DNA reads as TGTGCCAGCAGTGAAGAGGGTCTTTATAATTCACCCCTCCACTTT.

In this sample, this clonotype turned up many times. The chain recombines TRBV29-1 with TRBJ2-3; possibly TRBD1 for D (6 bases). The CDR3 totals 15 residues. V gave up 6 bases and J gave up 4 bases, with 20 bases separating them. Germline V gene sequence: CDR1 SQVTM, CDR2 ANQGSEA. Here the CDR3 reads CSVNRDTSTPDTQYF. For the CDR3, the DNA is TGCAGCGTCAACCGGGACACGTCAACCCCAGATACGCAGTATTTT.

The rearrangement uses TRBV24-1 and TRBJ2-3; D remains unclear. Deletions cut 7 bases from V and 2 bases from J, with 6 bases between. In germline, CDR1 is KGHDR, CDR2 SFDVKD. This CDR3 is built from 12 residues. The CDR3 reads CATRGATDTQYF. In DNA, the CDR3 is TGTGCCACCAGAGGAGCCACAGATACGCAGTATTTT.